The clone carrying this T cell receptor beta chain came up a few times. Here immunoSEQ multiplex PCR was the method, and the copy in TCRdb shows in-frame clones only, minus some. The profile covers more than 50,000 clones, with 70% to 80% appearing a single time and 1.2% taken by the ten largest. The data stem from a study of OX40 agonist ivuxolimab in advanced cancers. Looking at the study overall: Ivuxolimab, which patients received intravenously every 2 weeks, was dosed at 0.01 to 10 mg/kg.

CDR3 length: 14 residues. V was shortened by 0 bases and J by 8 bases, with 8 bases between the two germline ends. Germline V lookup: CDR1 MNHEY, CDR2 SMNVEV (reference sequence). V and J are TRBV27 and TRBJ1-6; no definite D call. The source material was CD4+ or CD8+ T cells sorted from blood, sampled in a trial of the OX40 agonist ivuxolimab. The source of this sequence is an adult with an advanced solid tumor such as melanoma, head and neck, liver or kidney cancer. CDR3 protein: CASSLSNPYSPLHF. DNA of the CDR3: TGTGCCAGCAGTTTATCAAACCCATATTCACCCCTCCACTTT.